The 32 T cell receptor beta chains reported below all come from one sample, sequenced in a study of early T cells in non-severe SARS-CoV-2 infection. TCRdb itself ran the 5' RACE reads through MiXCR, one entry per CDR3 protein. Of tens of thousands of distinct CDR3 sequences in the sample, 10% are singletons; the top ten hold about 4.3%. Sequencing was done on a sample of whole blood. These receptors all stem from an adult who was a healthcare worker with PCR-confirmed SARS-CoV-2 infection or an uninfected control (not recorded which).

This clonotype was seen at least ten times. Here the CDR3 DNA reads TGTGCCAGCAGCCGTACTAGCGGGAGACGAAGCTCCTACAATGAGCAGTTCTTC. Translated, it gives CASSRTSGRRSSYNEQFF. The rearrangement joins TRBV6-5 to TRBJ2-1; 11 nucleotides line up with TRBD2. Germline assignment: CDR1 MNHEY and CDR2 SVGAGI. V gave up 6 bases and J gave up 0 bases; unmatched junction bases: 10. CDR3 length equals 18 residues.

This clonotype occurred many times. J is TRBJ1-4 and V is TRBV14, with TRBD1 matching 7 bases. The V gene end was trimmed by 1 base and the J gene end by 0 bases; junction bases not matched to a gene: 5. Per the germline V gene, CDR1 is SGHDN and CDR2 is FVKESK. The CDR3 sequence is 17 residues long. The CDR3 nucleotides read TGTGCCAGCAGCCAAGGCTGGCAGGGGGCAACTAATGAAAAACTGTTTTTT. As protein: CASSQGWQGATNEKLFF.

This rearrangement joins TRBV7-2 to TRBJ2-1; TRBD2 aligns across 9 bases. Germline V gives CDR1 SGHTA, CDR2 FQGNSA. The ends lost 0 bases at V and 4 bases at J; junction bases unmatched: 4. The CDR3 runs 16 residues. The CDR3 spells CASSLAPSGVYNEQFF. CDR3 sequence (DNA): TGTGCCAGCAGCTTAGCCCCTAGCGGGGTATACAATGAGCAGTTCTTC.

This clonotype was recorded at least ten times. The V call is TRBV7-2, the J call TRBJ1-1; no clear D gene. The CDR3 is 13 residues long. CDR1 is SGHTA, CDR2 FQGNSA, per germline. V lost 3 bases and J 5 bases, leaving 10 bases between the germline ends. CDR3 region: CASSFRVATEAFF. The CDR3 DNA sequence: TGTGCCAGCAGCTTTCGTGTCGCGACTGAAGCTTTCTTT.

At least ten counts were recorded for this clonotype. CDR3 nucleotide sequence: TGTGCCAGCAGTTTCCCAGGGGACTCCTACGAGCAGTACTTC. This translates into CASSFPGDSYEQYF. V gene TRBV12-3 or TRBV12-4 combines with J gene TRBJ2-7, with D maybe TRBD1 (6 bases). V was shortened by 3 bases and J by 0 bases, with 9 bases between the two germline ends. This CDR3 comprises 14 residues.

This clonotype came up many times. The chain uses TRBV12-5 and TRBJ2-3; D remains unclear. Germline V gene sequence: CDR1 LGHNT, CDR2 FRNRAP. This CDR3 is 14 amino acids long. Between the trimmed V and J ends, which lost 5 bases and 4 bases, there was a span of 13 bases. Here the CDR3 DNA reads TGTGCTAGTGGTCCTCTACATTTTTCAGATACGCAGTATTTT. Protein sequence: CASGPLHFSDTQYF.

This clonotype was observed a handful of times. V gene TRBV24-1 combines with J gene TRBJ2-2, with TRBD2 as a possible D gene (6 bases). With 3 bases removed from V and 2 bases from J, the gap between germline ends came to 12 bases. Germline-derived CDR1 and CDR2 are KGHDR and SFDVKD. There are 16 residues in the CDR3. The CDR3: CATSDASASNTGELFF. CDR3 DNA: TGTGCCACCAGTGATGCTAGCGCCTCTAACACCGGGGAGCTGTTTTTT.

The chain employs TRBV11-2 and TRBJ2-1; tentative D call: TRBD1 (6 bases). The V and J ends lost 6 bases and 7 bases respectively, with 19 bases between them. Germline lookup yields CDR1 SGHAT and CDR2 FQNNGV. CDR3 length: 15 amino acids. CDR3 sequence (DNA): TGTGCCAGCAGAATCATCCAGGGGAGTGGAAATGAGCAGTTCTTC. This sequence encodes CASRIIQGSGNEQFF.

This clonotype has ten or more counts. The V gene is TRBV7-2, the J gene TRBJ2-1, with TRBD2 matching 11 bases. The CDR3 is 16 amino acids. Germline CDR1 SGHTA, CDR2 FQGNSA. After removal of 6 bases from V and 3 bases from J, the junction contained 7 bases not matched to a gene. The CDR3 nucleotides read TGTGCCAGCAGTATAAGAGGGACTAGCGGCTACAATGAGCAGTTCTTC. This codes for CASSIRGTSGYNEQFF.

This chain connects TRBV4-1 to TRBJ2-3; 7 bases line up with TRBD1. The CDR3 spans 16 residues. V was clipped by 3 bases and J by 2 bases; unmatched bases: 8. From germline, CDR1 is MGHRA and CDR2 YSYEKL. The CDR3: CASSHPTGPYTDTQYF. The CDR3 nucleotides are TGCGCCAGCAGCCACCCGACAGGGCCGTACACAGATACGCAGTATTTT.

The chain has TRBV5-1 and TRBJ2-7; TRBD1 is a possible D gene (6 bases). The CDR3 covers 15 residues. The V gene lost 2 bases and the J gene lost 7 bases, with 19 bases spanning the gap. Germline V CDR1 and CDR2: SGHRS, YFSETQ. In DNA form, the CDR3 reads TGCGCCAGCAGCTTAGAGGGACAAATGTCGGGGGAGCAGTACTTC. Amino acids: CASSLEGQMSGEQYF.

This clonotype showed up many times. The V call is TRBV7-8, the J call TRBJ2-3; TRBD2 might be the D (5 bases). Germline CDR1 is SGHVS and CDR2 is FQNEAQ. There are 16 residues in the CDR3. Trimming stripped 5 bases from V and 0 bases from J, with 15 bases between. This chain's CDR3 is CASSPRQRPSTDTQYF. CDR3 in DNA: TGTGCCAGCAGCCCTCGGCAGCGGCCCAGCACAGATACGCAGTATTTT. The whole variable domain, filled in from reference TRBV7-8 and TRBJ2-3, reads GAGVSQSPRYKVAKRGQDVALRCDPISGHVSLFWYQQALGQGPEFLTYFQNEAQLDKSGLPSDRFFAERPEGSVSTLKIQRTQQEDSAVYLCASSPRQRPSTDTQYFGPGTRLTVL.

This clonotype was detected many times. This chain connects TRBV11-2 to TRBJ2-6; D is ambiguous. The CDR3 consists of 15 residues. Germline V gene data show CDR1 as SGHAT and CDR2 as FQNNGV. V was cut by 1 base and J by 1 base, with 5 bases left in between. The CDR3 region has the DNA TGTGCCAGCAGCTTAGTGAAATCTGGGGCCAACGTCCTGACTTTC. It is translated as CASSLVKSGANVLTF.

The chain links TRBV20-1 to TRBJ2-5; D might be TRBD2 (5 bases). Deletions cut 3 bases from V and 1 base from J, with 6 bases between. Germline assignment: CDR1 DFQATT and CDR2 SNEGSKA (reference sequence). The CDR3 length is 12 residues. The CDR3 spells CSARDFQETQYF. In DNA form, the CDR3 reads TGCAGTGCTAGGGACTTCCAAGAGACCCAGTACTTC.

This clonotype was observed many times. The chain is built from TRBV3-1 and TRBJ2-2, with 9 bases aligning to TRBD1. This CDR3 region has 16 residues. Germline CDR1 and CDR2: LGHDT and YNNKEL (reference sequence). V trimming: 0 bases; J trimming: 2 bases; junction bases outside the gene matches: 1. For the CDR3, the DNA is TGTGCCAGCAGCCAAGAGGGACAGGGCAACACCGGGGAGCTGTTTTTT. This encodes CASSQEGQGNTGELFF.

The rearrangement joins TRBV3-1 to TRBJ2-7, with D possibly being TRBD1 (6 bases). Trimming left V 8 bases short and J 2 bases short, with 10 bases between. The CDR3 is 12 amino acids. Germline V gene data show CDR1 as LGHDT and CDR2 as YNNKEL (reference sequence). The CDR3: CASADSPYEQYF. CDR3 bases: TGTGCCAGCGCGGACAGCCCCTACGAGCAGTACTTC.

V usage is TRBV7-3 and J usage is TRBJ2-2, with D perhaps matching TRBD1 (6 bases). The CDR3 totals 15 residues. The germline V and J ends were trimmed by 3 bases and 0 bases, with 8 bases remaining between them. Germline CDR1 is SGHTA and CDR2 is FQGTGA. CDR3 in amino acids: CASSFRGPNTGELFF. The CDR3 region has the DNA TGTGCCAGCAGCTTCAGGGGCCCGAACACCGGGGAGCTGTTTTTT.

This clonotype qualifies as medium-sized. The chain has TRBV6-4 and TRBJ2-2, with 7 bases lining up with TRBD2. Per the germline V gene, CDR1 is MRHNA and CDR2 is SNTAGT. The J segment lost 5 bases and the V segment lost 0 bases, leaving 3 bases of the junction unmatched. This CDR3 has 15 residues. The DNA of the CDR3 is TGTGCCAGCAGTGACTCGGGACTACATACCGGGGAGCTGTTTTTT. Translation: CASSDSGLHTGELFF.

This clonotype was seen many times. The chain carries TRBV11-3 and TRBJ2-5, with 7 bases that match TRBD2. This CDR3 region has 16 residues. V lost 0 bases, J lost 3 bases, and 7 bases stayed unmatched. Germline lookup yields CDR1 SGHNT and CDR2 YENEEA. CDR3 sequence: CASSLEAGAGKETQYF. The CDR3 DNA is TGTGCCAGCAGCTTAGAGGCAGGAGCGGGAAAAGAGACCCAGTACTTC.

The chain joins TRBV7-9 to TRBJ2-7; D unclear. Trimming pared 7 bases from V and 0 bases from J, leaving 10 bases between. The CDR3 is 13 residues long. Germline assignment: CDR1 SEHNR and CDR2 FQNEAQ (reference sequence). The CDR3 sequence is CASTSHNSYEQYF. In DNA, the CDR3 is TGTGCCAGCACCAGCCATAACTCCTACGAGCAGTACTTC.

At least ten counts were recorded for this clonotype. The chain combines TRBV18 with TRBJ1-1; TRBD1 matches 7 bases. The trim removed 0 bases at V and 6 bases at J, leaving 10 bases unmatched. This CDR3 has 16 amino acids. Germline CDR1 reads KGHSH; CDR2 reads LQKENI. The CDR3 is CASSPPWGRGDAEAFF. The CDR3 DNA sequence: TGTGCCAGCTCACCACCGTGGGGCAGGGGGGACGCTGAAGCTTTCTTT. The complete variable domain, with remaining parts taken from reference TRBV18 and TRBJ1-1, reads NAGVMQNPRHLVRRRGQEARLRCSPMKGHSHVYWYRQLPEEGLKFMVYLQKENIIDESGMPKERFSAEFPKEGPSILRIQQVVRGDSAAYFCASSPPWGRGDAEAFFGQGTRLTVV.

This clonotype was counted a few times. The J gene is TRBJ2-7, the V gene TRBV6-2 or TRBV6-3, with 8 nucleotides matching TRBD2. V gave up 0 bases and J gave up 2 bases; unmatched junction bases: 6. CDR3 length: 16 residues. Germline lookup yields CDR1 MNHEY and CDR2 SVGEGT. CDR3 region: CASSYSNSGTTYEQYF. The DNA for the CDR3 is TGTGCCAGCAGTTACTCGAATAGCGGGACAACCTACGAGCAGTACTTC.

This chain links TRBV6-6 with TRBJ2-4; TRBD1 matches 10 bases. Per germline, CDR1 MNHNY and CDR2 SVGAGI (reference sequence). The CDR3 runs to 12 residues. With 7 bases clipped from V and 8 bases from J, the junction kept 2 bases outside the gene matches. CDR3 bases: TGTGCCAGCATTGGGACAGGGGACATTCAGTACTTC. Its protein is CASIGTGDIQYF.

This clonotype was seen ten or more times. The rearrangement uses TRBV18 and TRBJ1-1; a weak D match, TRBD1 (6 bases). The V end was cut by 4 bases, the J end by 3 bases, with 9 bases between. Germline CDR1 is KGHSH and CDR2 is LQKENI. This CDR3 contains 13 residues. The CDR3 loop is CASSLQGYTEAFF. The CDR3 DNA is TGTGCCAGCTCACTACAGGGTTACACTGAAGCTTTCTTT.

This clonotype was recorded many times. The chain links TRBV2 to TRBJ2-3, with D tentatively TRBD2 (6 bases). Trimming took off 10 bases at V and 2 bases at J, with 13 bases between the two ends. The CDR3 consists of 13 residues. Germline V gene data show CDR1 as SNHLY and CDR2 as FYNNEI. This chain's CDR3 is CAISGLITDTQYF. The CDR3 nucleotides are TGTGCCATCTCGGGACTGATCACAGATACGCAGTATTTT.

The chain combines TRBV7-3 with TRBJ2-1; D remains ambiguous. The CDR3 runs 11 residues. Germline V gene sequence: CDR1 SGHTA, CDR2 FQGTGA. Trimming took off 8 bases at V and 11 bases at J, with 13 bases between the two ends. CDR3 sequence: CASGSGVQQFF. The CDR3 DNA sequence: TGTGCCAGCGGGTCGGGCGTTCAGCAGTTCTTC.

The chain combines TRBV10-2 with TRBJ2-7; D is possibly TRBD2 (6 bases). Trimming removed 8 bases at V and 1 base at J, with 12 bases between. The CDR3 covers 13 residues. Germline assignment: CDR1 WSHSY and CDR2 SAAADI. The CDR3 here is CASSSGESYEQYF. As DNA, the CDR3 is TGCGCCAGCTCCTCGGGGGAGTCCTACGAGCAGTACTTC.

Many counts were recorded for this clonotype. The CDR3 DNA follows: TGTGCCAGCAGCCACCCGACGGTGGGGGAGCAGTACTTC. It encodes CASSHPTVGEQYF. The chain employs TRBV7-2 and TRBJ2-7; D is unclear. Per the germline V gene, CDR1 is SGHTA and CDR2 is FQGNSA. Trimming removed 5 bases at V and 7 bases at J, with 15 bases between. The CDR3 runs 13 residues.

The CDR3 region is CASGDYGGNEQFF. The CDR3 DNA is TGTGCCAGCGGGGACTACGGTGGCAATGAGCAGTTCTTC. V gene TRBV2 combines with J gene TRBJ2-1, with 7 bases lining up with TRBD2. From germline, CDR1 is SNHLY and CDR2 FYNNEI. The CDR3 length is 13 residues. The junction had 7 bases not matched to a gene; V was cut back by 8 bases and J by 6 bases.

This clonotype was recorded at least ten times. This chain joins TRBV14 and TRBJ2-1; D might be TRBD1 or TRBD2, each matching 6 bases. The germline gives CDR1 SGHDN, CDR2 FVKESK. The CDR3 loop spans 18 amino acids. V was clipped by 3 bases and J by 0 bases, with 18 bases between them. This CDR3 reads CASSHAGTPGASYNEQFF. The CDR3 bases are TGTGCCAGCAGCCACGCCGGGACACCGGGAGCCTCCTACAATGAGCAGTTCTTC.

This clonotype was observed many times. This chain connects TRBV2 to TRBJ1-1; D is uncertain. The germline CDR1 and CDR2 sequences are SNHLY and FYNNEI. The CDR3 spans 13 residues. V was pared by 7 bases and J by 1 base, with 10 bases between. CDR3 residues: CASILTENTEAFF. The CDR3 coding sequence is TGTGCCAGCATCCTTACAGAGAACACTGAAGCTTTCTTT.

The V gene is TRBV5-6, the J gene TRBJ2-7; the match to TRBD2 covers 14 bases. This CDR3 has 15 amino acids. The germline V gene encodes CDR1 SGHDT and CDR2 YYEEEE. Trimming at V came to 7 bases and at J to 2 bases, leaving 5 bases not matched to a gene. Written as DNA, the CDR3 is TGTGCCAGCGCCCCGACTAGCGGGAGGGCCTACGAGCAGTACTTC. Amino acids: CASAPTSGRAYEQYF. The entire variable domain, with the rest obtained from reference TRBV5-6 and TRBJ2-7, is as follows: DAGVTQSPTHLIKTRGQQVTLRCSPKSGHDTVSWYQQALGQGPQFIFQYYEEEERQRGNFPDRFSGHQFPNYSSELNVNALLLGDSALYLCASAPTSGRAYEQYFGPGTRLTVT.